This entry lists 26 T cell receptor beta chains sequenced from one sample in a study of T cell clonotyping in hematopoietic cell transplantation. Assay used: immunoSEQ multiplex PCR; TCRdb lists only in-frame clones, some missing. The repertoire holds roughly 38,000 clones, with over 70% as singletons. Sequencing was performed on peripheral blood mononuclear cells. Receptor source: a middle-aged woman in good health. Some clones in this sample may be carry-over from other donors' samples.

This clone has just one count. The rearrangement joins TRBV7-9 to TRBJ2-5, with D perhaps matching TRBD1 (5 bases). V lost 1 base and J lost 2, with 5 bases in between. CDR1 is SEHNR, CDR2 FQNEAQ, per germline (reference sequence). This CDR3 is 13 amino acids long. This CDR3 is CASSLGTQETQYF. The CDR3 DNA reads as TGTGCCAGCAGCTTAGGGACACAAGAGACCCAGTACTTC.

Remarks on this clone: Other DNA sequences from this sample encode an identical CDR3 as well. The V call is TRBV4-3, the J call TRBJ2-6; TRBD1 might be the D (5 bases). The ends were cut back, 0 bases at V and 1 base at J, with 7 bases in the middle. This CDR3 comprises 16 residues. Germline CDR1 reads LGHNA; CDR2 reads YSLEER. The CDR3 loop is CASSQERGSGANVLTF. Here the CDR3 DNA reads TGCGCCAGCAGCCAAGAAAGGGGTTCTGGGGCCAACGTCCTGACTTTC.

CDR3 bases: TGTGCCAGCAGCCCCTTGAGGGGGGCGCTTTCAGATACGCAGTATTTT. Its translation: CASSPLRGALSDTQYF. The V call is TRBV14, the J call TRBJ2-3; the D call may be TRBD1 or TRBD2 (6 bases each). V lost 4 bases and J 4 bases, leaving 18 bases between the germline ends. The germline CDR1 and CDR2 sequences are SGHDN and FVKESK. The CDR3 extends over 16 amino acids.

The chain employs TRBV6-5 and TRBJ2-1; D is uncertain. The V gene lost 2 bases and the J gene lost 7 bases, with 15 bases spanning the gap. The CDR3 extends over 15 amino acids. CDR1 MNHEY and CDR2 SVGAGI come from the germline V gene. CDR3 region: CASSYSLQGMNEQFF. As DNA, the CDR3 is TGTGCCAGCAGTTACAGTCTTCAAGGGATGAATGAGCAGTTCTTC.

The chain recombines TRBV28 with TRBJ2-1, with TRBD2 matching over 10 bases. The CDR3 covers 14 residues. The germline V gene has CDR1 MDHEN and CDR2 SYDVKM. The CDR3 here is CAGASGGRGNEQFF. The CDR3 nucleotides are TGTGCTGGGGCTAGCGGGGGCAGAGGCAATGAGCAGTTCTTC.

The rearrangement uses TRBV5-4 and TRBJ2-7; 7 bases fit TRBD2. This CDR3 spans 14 amino acids. The ends lost 1 base at V and 1 base at J; junction bases unmatched: 2. Germline V gene lookup returns CDR1 SGHNT and CDR2 YYREEE (reference sequence). The CDR3 nucleotides read TGTGCCAGCAGCTTGTCAGCGGGGTCCTACGAGCAGTACTTC. Translation: CASSLSAGSYEQYF.

The rearrangement uses TRBV5-1 and TRBJ1-2, with D possibly being TRBD1 (5 bases). V was pared by 1 base and J by 3 bases, with 7 bases between. CDR3 length: 13 amino acids. CDR1 and CDR2 from the germline V gene are SGHRS and YFSETQ. CDR3 bases: TGCGCCAGCAGCTTGCGGGGGGACTATGGCTACACCTTC. Its translation: CASSLRGDYGYTF.

This chain uses TRBV7-6 with TRBJ2-7; D is ambiguous. Trimming shortened V by 4 bases and J by 4 bases, and 14 bases separated the two germline ends. The CDR3 length is 14 residues. Germline V gene lookup returns CDR1 SGHVS and CDR2 FNYEAQ. As DNA, the CDR3 is TGTGCCAGCAGCTCGCCCGCAGTTTCATACGAGCAGTACTTC. It specifies CASSSPAVSYEQYF. Full variable domain (rest looked up from reference TRBV7-6 and TRBJ2-7): GAGVSQSPRYKVTKRGQDVALRCDPISGHVSLYWYRQALGQGPEFLTYFNYEAQQDKSGLPNDRFSAERPEGSISTLTIQRTEQRDSAMYRCASSSPAVSYEQYFGPGTRLTVT.

With regard to this clone: Mismatch with germline at one junction end may stem from a read error. The chain is built from TRBV2 and TRBJ2-3; the D gene is possibly TRBD1 (5 bases). CDR1 is SNHLY and CDR2 is FYNNEI in the germline V gene. The CDR3 contains 13 residues. The DNA for the CDR3 is TGCGCGGTAGGGGTTACTGTCACAGATACGCAGTATTTT. Translated, it gives CAVGVTVTDTQYF.

The genes are TRBV21-1 and TRBJ2-2; whether TRBD1, the table's D call, matches the DNA was not checked. TRBV21-1 is a pseudogene. This CDR3 spans 17 amino acids. CDR3 sequence (DNA): TGTGCCAGCAGCAAAGCACCCGGGACAAAGAACACCGGGGAGCTGTTTTTT. Protein sequence: CASSKAPGTKNTGELFF.

V and J are TRBV30 and TRBJ2-7; 12 bases are shared with TRBD2. Germline loops: CDR1 GTSNPN, CDR2 SVGIG (reference sequence). This CDR3 has 17 amino acids. V lost 2 bases, J lost 2 bases, and 10 bases stayed unmatched. The CDR3 spells CAWSSPRTSGNPYEQYF. The CDR3 DNA reads TGTGCCTGGAGTTCTCCCAGGACTAGCGGGAACCCCTACGAGCAGTACTTC.

There are a few counts of this clone. This chain uses TRBV4-2 with TRBJ2-5, with D perhaps being TRBD1 or TRBD2 (6 bases each). The CDR3 runs to 16 residues. Germline V gene data show CDR1 as LGHNA and CDR2 as YNFKEQ. V was shortened by 1 base and J by 4 bases, with 16 bases between the two germline ends. CDR3 nucleotides: TGTGCCAGCAGCCAAGCCGGGGGCAGGCCCTTAGAGACCCAGTACTTC. It codes for CASSQAGGRPLETQYF.

The rearrangement uses TRBV11-3 and TRBJ2-2; D is perhaps TRBD1 or TRBD2 (5 bases each). V gave up 6 bases and J gave up 6 bases, with 20 bases separating them. Germline V gene data show CDR1 as SGHNT and CDR2 as YENEEA. The CDR3 consists of 16 residues. The CDR3 DNA is TGTGCCAGCAGTTTCTCCCGGGACCCCGCGTCCGGGGAGCTGTTTTTT. Its translation is CASSFSRDPASGELFF.

The CDR3 here is CAAAWDRGSHGYTF. The CDR3 DNA follows: TGTGCCGCAGCTTGGGACAGGGGATCGCATGGCTACACCTTC. The chain is built from TRBV6-5 and TRBJ1-2; 10 nucleotides align to TRBD1. Germline V lookup: CDR1 MNHEY, CDR2 SVGAGI. J gave up 6 bases and V 11 bases, and 12 bases lay outside the gene matches. The CDR3 is made up of 14 amino acids.

This chain uses TRBV27 with TRBJ1-5; D unclear. V was pared by 5 bases and J by 0 bases, with 8 bases between. Germline-derived CDR1 and CDR2 are MNHEY and SMNVEV (reference sequence). The CDR3 loop spans 14 amino acids. CDR3 sequence reads: CASSQQSSNQPQHF. The DNA for the CDR3 is TGTGCCAGCAGTCAGCAGAGTAGCAATCAGCCCCAGCATTTT.

The chain is built from TRBV18 and TRBJ1-2; TRBD1 is a possible D gene (6 bases). CDR1 KGHSH and CDR2 LQKENI come from the germline V gene. The CDR3 runs 14 residues. Trimming pared 6 bases from V and 9 bases from J, leaving 20 bases between. In nucleotides, the CDR3 is TGTGCCAGCTCTCCCCCGGGACGGACAGCAAGCTACACCTTC. Encoded protein: CASSPPGRTASYTF.

This clone was recorded a few times. V usage is TRBV5-4 and J usage is TRBJ1-2; 8 bases agree with TRBD1. CDR1 and CDR2 from the germline V gene are SGHNT and YYREEE (reference sequence). V dropped 0 bases and J dropped 6; count of bases not matched to a gene: 7. The CDR3 consists of 15 residues. Here the CDR3 reads CASSLVRTGHDGYTF. The DNA for the CDR3 is TGTGCCAGCAGCTTGGTAAGGACAGGGCACGATGGCTACACCTTC.

V gene TRBV29-1 combines with J gene TRBJ2-5, with D unresolved. CDR1 and CDR2 (germline): SQVTM, ANQGSEA. V lost 7 bases and J 4 bases, leaving 10 bases between the germline ends. The CDR3 runs 11 residues. CDR3: CSGSPGETQYF. The CDR3 DNA reads as TGCAGCGGGTCACCCGGAGAGACCCAGTACTTC. Using reference TRBV29-1 and TRBJ2-5 for the parts outside the CDR3, the full variable domain is SAVISQKPSRDICQRGTSLTIQCQVDSQVTMMFWYRQQPGQSLTLIATANQGSEATYESGFVIDKFPISRPNLTFSTLTVSNMSPEDSSIYLCSGSPGETQYFGPGTRLLVL.

This chain uses TRBV7-2 with TRBJ1-3; 7 bases fit TRBD1. Germline V gene sequence: CDR1 SGHTA, CDR2 FQGNSA. The ends lost 4 bases at V and 1 base at J; junction bases unmatched: 4. CDR3 length: 15 amino acids. CDR3 residues: CASSSQGSSGNTIYF. CDR3 coding DNA: TGTGCCAGCAGCTCACAGGGGTCTTCTGGAAACACCATATATTTT.

There are a few counts of this clone. V is TRBV28 and J is TRBJ1-2; D remains unclear. From germline, CDR1 is MDHEN and CDR2 SYDVKM. The CDR3 loop spans 13 amino acids. V was trimmed by 10 bases and J by 0 bases, leaving 12 bases between them. CDR3 in amino acids: CATHDRANYGYTF. CDR3 DNA: TGTGCCACCCATGACCGAGCTAACTATGGCTACACCTTC.

The genes are TRBV19 and TRBJ2-1, with a tentative D call TRBD2 (5 bases). V was trimmed by 1 base and J by 4 bases, leaving 5 bases between them. The CDR3 runs 13 residues. The V gene's germline CDR1 is LNHDA and CDR2 SQIVND (reference sequence). The CDR3 loop is CASSIGGYNEQFF. In DNA form, the CDR3 reads TGTGCCAGTAGTATAGGCGGGTACAATGAGCAGTTCTTC.

The V and J genes are TRBV4-3 and TRBJ1-1; no clear D gene. The ends were cut back, 6 bases at V and 1 base at J, with 12 bases in the middle. This CDR3 contains 14 residues. The germline gives CDR1 LGHNA, CDR2 YSLEER. The CDR3 loop is CASSRSIGNTEAFF. In DNA, the CDR3 is TGCGCCAGCAGTCGAAGTATTGGGAACACTGAAGCTTTCTTT.

The chain uses TRBV19 and TRBJ2-3; weak D call: TRBD2 (5 bases). This CDR3 spans 15 amino acids. The V end was cut by 3 bases, the J end by 1 base, with 11 bases between. Germline V CDR1 and CDR2: LNHDA, SQIVND (reference sequence). The CDR3 protein is CASSILKAGTDTQYF. CDR3 bases: TGTGCCAGTAGTATTCTGAAAGCGGGCACAGATACGCAGTATTTT.

The chain combines TRBV6-6 with TRBJ2-3; unclear D gene. The ends were cut back, 10 bases at V and 2 bases at J, with 13 bases in the middle. The CDR3 spans 13 residues. CDR1 MNHNY and CDR2 SVGAGI come from the germline V gene (reference sequence). DNA for the CDR3: TGTGCCACCTTAGGATCTTTCACAGATACGCAGTATTTT. Protein sequence: CATLGSFTDTQYF.

This chain joins TRBV19 and TRBJ2-7; D remains ambiguous. Trimming shortened V by 6 bases and J by 8 bases, and 20 bases separated the two germline ends. Germline CDR1 LNHDA, CDR2 SQIVND (reference sequence). The CDR3 has 14 amino acids. The CDR3 bases are TGTGCCAGTAGCCCTTCTATGGTGTCAGGACAGCAGTACTTC. Translating it yields CASSPSMVSGQQYF.

CDR3 sequence reads: CASRWLETQYF. The CDR3 coding sequence is TGTGCCAGCAGATGGCTCGAGACCCAGTACTTC. This chain uses TRBV6-1 with TRBJ2-5; no definite D call. Between the trimmed V and J ends, which lost 6 bases and 5 bases, there was a span of 7 bases. The germline V gene has CDR1 MNHNS and CDR2 SASEGT. The CDR3 totals 11 residues.